This T cell receptor beta chain was obtained from a study of Ad26.COV2.S vaccination and SARS-CoV-2 variants. Study findings and constraints: Vaccinees displayed broader spike-specific TCR repertoires than placebo recipients. Substantial breadth was reported for post-vaccination spike-specific CD8+ and CD4+ T cells.

Germline V gene sequence: CDR1 SGHAT, CDR2 FQNNGV. V gave up 3 bases and J gave up 5 bases; unmatched junction bases: 4. CDR3 size: 15 residues. Remarks on this clone: Its antigen is undetermined.

Generated by immunoSEQ multiplex PCR, the TCRdb table keeps only in-frame clones and is missing some. The data hold 400,000 to 450,000 clones, with 92% observed a single time. Treatment in this sample: some 20 received Ad26.COV2.S at low or high dose, single or two shots; roughly five received placebo; per-sample allocation not given. Repertoires come from day 63 after the first vaccine or placebo injection. Sequenced here: peripheral blood, sampled in a trial of Ad26.COV2.S vaccine versus placebo. The V gene is TRBV11-2, the J gene TRBJ2-5; 12 bases fit TRBD2. The receptor was isolated from a person between 18 and 60 years old who received the Ad26.COV2.S COVID-19 vaccine or a placebo. DNA of the CDR3: TGTGCCAGCAGCTTTGCTAGCGGGGGGGTTGAGACCCAGTACTTC. It encodes CASSFASGGVETQYF.